This T cell receptor beta chain emerged from a study of CD4 T cells in relation to SARS-CoV-2 and coronaviruses. The repertoire was sequenced with immunoSEQ multiplex PCR; TCRdb's copy has only in-frame clones and lacks some. This sample has 25,000 to 30,000 clones; roughly four fifths occur once, and the top ten carry 20%. Before the COVID-19 pandemic, during about 2010-2018, CD4+ T cells were taken from unexposed donors. The cells were cultured for less than twelve days before CD4+ T cells were isolated. The CDR3 loop spans 18 amino acids. V was shortened by 0 bases and J by 6 bases, with 22 bases between the two germline ends. The germline gives CDR1 SGDLS, CDR2 YYNGEE. This clone has a single count. Its antigen remains unidentified.

Specimen: CD4+ T cells from PBMCs, cultured in vitro. The chain joins TRBV9 to TRBJ2-1; D might be TRBD2 (7 bases). The clonotype comes from a human donor in good health. The CDR3 nucleotides read TGTGCCAGCAGCGTAGGGCGTTGGTGGCGGGGGCTAGTCAATGAGCAGTTCTTC. This encodes CASSVGRWWRGLVNEQFF.